This T cell receptor beta chain was observed in a study of Graves' ophthalmopathy and Graves' hyperthyroidism. Whole-study findings and limits: The study's model predicted ophthalmopathy progression at around 70% sensitivity and 72% to 85% specificity.

V gave up 3 bases and J gave up 7 bases, with 6 bases separating them. This CDR3 region has 11 residues. The germline V gene has CDR1 MDHEN and CDR2 SYDVKM. A note on this clonotype: Its antigen is currently unknown.

Amplification of TCR beta CDR3 regions used RNA transcripts. In the first round, RT-PCR was carried out with HTBI primers, and a multiplex PCR formed the second round. TCRdb reprocessed the multiplex PCR reads with MiXCR, giving one entry per CDR3 protein. The sample yields 200,000 to 250,000 distinct CDR3 sequences, under 30% seen once. V and J are TRBV28 and TRBJ1-2; D uncertain. This receptor was identified in a man between 45 and 60 years old with Graves' ophthalmopathy. Input material: peripheral blood. CDR3 nucleotide sequence: TGTGCCAGCAGTTTTTGGGGTGGCTACACCTTC. It translates to CASSFWGGYTF.